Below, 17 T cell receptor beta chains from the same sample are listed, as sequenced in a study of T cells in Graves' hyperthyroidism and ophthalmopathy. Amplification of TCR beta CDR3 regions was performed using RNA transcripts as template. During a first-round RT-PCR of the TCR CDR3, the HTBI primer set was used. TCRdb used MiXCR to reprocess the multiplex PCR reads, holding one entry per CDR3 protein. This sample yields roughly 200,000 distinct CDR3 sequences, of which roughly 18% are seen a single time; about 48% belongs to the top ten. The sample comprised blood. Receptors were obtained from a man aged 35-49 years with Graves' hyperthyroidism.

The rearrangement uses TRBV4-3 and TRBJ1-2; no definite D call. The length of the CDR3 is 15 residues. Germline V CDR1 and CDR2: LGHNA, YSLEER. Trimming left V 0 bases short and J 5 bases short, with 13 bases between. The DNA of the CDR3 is TGCGCCAGCAGCCAAGATATTGACTCTTCATATGGCTACACCTTC. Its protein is CASSQDIDSSYGYTF.

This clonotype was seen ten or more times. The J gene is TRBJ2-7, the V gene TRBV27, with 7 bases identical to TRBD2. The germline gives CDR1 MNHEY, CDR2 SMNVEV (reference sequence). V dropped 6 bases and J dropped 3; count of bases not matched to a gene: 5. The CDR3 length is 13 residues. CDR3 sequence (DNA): TGTGCCAGCAGCCGGACTAGGTACTACGAGCAGTACTTC. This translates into CASSRTRYYEQYF.

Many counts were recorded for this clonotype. CDR3: CASSDREAGGGLVFF. In nucleotides, the CDR3 is TGTGCCAGCAGTGACCGTGAGGCAGGGGGCGGCTTAGTGTTTTTT. The rearrangement uses TRBV2 and TRBJ1-4, with 8 bases identical to TRBD1. This CDR3 is built from 15 residues. After removal of 3 bases from V and 15 bases from J, the junction contained 15 bases not matched to a gene. The germline gives CDR1 SNHLY, CDR2 FYNNEI.

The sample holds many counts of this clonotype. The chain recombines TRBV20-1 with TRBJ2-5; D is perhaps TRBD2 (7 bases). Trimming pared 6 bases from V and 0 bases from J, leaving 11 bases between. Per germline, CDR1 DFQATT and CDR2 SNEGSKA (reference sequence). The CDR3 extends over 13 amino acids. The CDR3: CSASGGYQETQYF. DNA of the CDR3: TGCAGTGCGTCGGGGGGCTACCAAGAGACCCAGTACTTC.

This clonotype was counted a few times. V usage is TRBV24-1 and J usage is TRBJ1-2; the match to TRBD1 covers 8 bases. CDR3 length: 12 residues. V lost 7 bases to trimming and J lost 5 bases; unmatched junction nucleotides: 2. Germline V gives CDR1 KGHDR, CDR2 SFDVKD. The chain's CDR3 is CATSGTGYGYTF. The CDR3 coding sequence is TGTGCCACCAGCGGGACAGGTTATGGCTACACCTTC.

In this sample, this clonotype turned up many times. The CDR3 sequence: CASSRGQGRSYNSPLHF. Here the CDR3 DNA reads TGTGCCAGCAGCCGTGGACAGGGGAGGTCCTATAATTCACCCCTCCACTTT. V and J are TRBV27 and TRBJ1-6, with 9 positions matching TRBD1. This CDR3 comprises 17 residues. CDR1 is MNHEY and CDR2 is SMNVEV in the germline V gene (reference sequence). V shed 6 bases and J 1 base; nucleotides not matched to a gene: 7.

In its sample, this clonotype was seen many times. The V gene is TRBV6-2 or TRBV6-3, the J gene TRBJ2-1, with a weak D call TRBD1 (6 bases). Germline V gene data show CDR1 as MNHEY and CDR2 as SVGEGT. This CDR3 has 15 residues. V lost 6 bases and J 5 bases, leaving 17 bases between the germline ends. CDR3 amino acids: CASSPQGRDNNEQFF. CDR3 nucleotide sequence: TGTGCCAGCAGCCCACAGGGCCGGGATAACAATGAGCAGTTCTTC.

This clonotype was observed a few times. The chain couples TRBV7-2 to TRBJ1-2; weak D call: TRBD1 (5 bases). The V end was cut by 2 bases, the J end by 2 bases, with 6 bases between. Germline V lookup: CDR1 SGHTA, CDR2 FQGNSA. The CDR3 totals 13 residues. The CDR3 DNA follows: TGTGCCAGCAGCTTAAACAGGAACTATGGCTACACCTTC. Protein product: CASSLNRNYGYTF.

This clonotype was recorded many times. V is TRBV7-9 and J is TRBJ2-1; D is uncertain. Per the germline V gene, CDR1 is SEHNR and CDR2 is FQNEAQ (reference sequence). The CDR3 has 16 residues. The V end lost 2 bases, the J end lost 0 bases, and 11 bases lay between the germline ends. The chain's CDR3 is CASSLFNGYSYNEQFF. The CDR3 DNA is TGTGCCAGCAGCTTATTCAATGGATACTCCTACAATGAGCAGTTCTTC.

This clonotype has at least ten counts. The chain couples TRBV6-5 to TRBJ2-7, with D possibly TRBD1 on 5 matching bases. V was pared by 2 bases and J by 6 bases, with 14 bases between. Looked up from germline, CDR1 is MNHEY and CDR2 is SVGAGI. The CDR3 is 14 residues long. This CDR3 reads CASSYLGRVGEQYF. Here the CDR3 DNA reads TGTGCCAGCAGTTACCTCGGCAGGGTTGGCGAGCAGTACTTC.

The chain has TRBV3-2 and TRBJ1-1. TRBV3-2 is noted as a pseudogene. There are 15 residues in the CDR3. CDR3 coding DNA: TGTGCCAGCAGCCATTCCCCGAAAGGGTACACTGAAGCTTTCTTT. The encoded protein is CASSHSPKGYTEAFF.

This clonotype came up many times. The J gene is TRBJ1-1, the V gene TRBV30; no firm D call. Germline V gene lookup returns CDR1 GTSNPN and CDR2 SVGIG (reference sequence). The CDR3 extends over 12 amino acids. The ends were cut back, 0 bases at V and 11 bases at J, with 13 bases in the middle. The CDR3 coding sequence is TGTGCCTGGAGTGTATCCGGTTTAGGTGCTTTCTTT. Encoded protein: CAWSVSGLGAFF.

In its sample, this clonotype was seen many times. This chain's CDR3 is CASTRVASTDTQYF. CDR3 DNA: TGTGCCAGCACCCGGGTAGCTAGCACAGATACGCAGTATTTT. The chain has TRBV7-2 and TRBJ2-3; D remains unclear. Germline CDR1 SGHTA, CDR2 FQGNSA. This CDR3 comprises 14 residues. V was clipped by 7 bases and J by 0 bases, with 11 bases between them. Based on the CDR3 plus reference TRBV7-2 and TRBJ2-3, the full variable domain is GAGVSQSPSNKVTEKGKDVELRCDPISGHTALYWYRQSLGQGLEFLIYFQGNSAPDKSGLPSDRFSAERTGGSVSTLTIQRTQQEDSAVYLCASTRVASTDTQYFGPGTRLTVL.

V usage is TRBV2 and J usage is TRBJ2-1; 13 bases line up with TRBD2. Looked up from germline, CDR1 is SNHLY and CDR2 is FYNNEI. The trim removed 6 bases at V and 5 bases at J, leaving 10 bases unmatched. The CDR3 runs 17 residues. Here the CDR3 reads CASRGTTSGRANNEQFF. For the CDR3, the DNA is TGTGCCAGCAGGGGGACTACTAGCGGGAGGGCCAACAATGAGCAGTTCTTC.

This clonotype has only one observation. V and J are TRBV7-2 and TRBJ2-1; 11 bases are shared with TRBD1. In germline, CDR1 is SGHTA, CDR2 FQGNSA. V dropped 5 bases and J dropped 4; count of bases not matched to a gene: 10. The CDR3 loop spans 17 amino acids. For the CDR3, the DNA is TGTGCCAGCAGCCGGACAGGGGGCGGAAAAACTTACAATGAGCAGTTCTTC. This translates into CASSRTGGGKTYNEQFF.

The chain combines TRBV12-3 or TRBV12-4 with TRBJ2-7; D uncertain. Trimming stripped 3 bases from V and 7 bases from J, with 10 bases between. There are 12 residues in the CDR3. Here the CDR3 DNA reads TGTGCCAGCAGTTTGGACGGAGATGAGCAGTACTTC. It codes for CASSLDGDEQYF.

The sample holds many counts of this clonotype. Here the CDR3 reads CASSPGTSGGSQETQYF. CDR3 sequence (DNA): TGTGCCAGCAGCCCTGGGACTAGCGGGGGGTCGCAAGAGACCCAGTACTTC. The V gene is TRBV14, the J gene TRBJ2-5; 15 nucleotides align to TRBD2. The CDR3 spans 17 residues. Trimming removed 4 bases from V and 2 bases from J; junction bases left unmatched: 5. The germline CDR1 and CDR2 sequences are SGHDN and FVKESK. The variable domain in full, with the rest retrieved from reference TRBV14 and TRBJ2-5, is EAGVTQFPSHSVIEKGQTVTLRCDPISGHDNLYWYRRVMGKEIKFLLHFVKESKQDESGMPNNRFLAERTGGTYSTLKVQPAELEDSGVYFCASSPGTSGGSQETQYFGPGTRLLVL.